There are many counts of the clone carrying this T cell receptor beta chain. The sample is drawn from a study of glioma-infiltrating T cells. Using RNA template, CDR3s of TCR alpha and beta were amplified with iRepertoire arm-PCR. TCRdb itself ran the multiplex PCR reads through MiXCR, one entry per CDR3 protein. The table shows tens of thousands of distinct CDR3 sequences, with 40% occurring only once. The V and J ends lost 5 bases and 0 bases, in that order; junction bases with no gene match: 9. This CDR3 has 18 amino acids. In germline, CDR1 is SEHNR, CDR2 FQNEAQ (reference sequence). The TCR was taken from a human donor with low-grade glioma or glioblastoma, undergoing nonglioma brain surgery, or in good health (not recorded which). The chain has TRBV7-9 and TRBJ2-6, with TRBD1 matching over 8 bases. What was sequenced was glioma tissue, nonneoplastic brain tissue, or PBMCs (not recorded which). The CDR3 is CASSTSTGESSGANVLTF. DNA for the CDR3: TGTGCCAGCAGCACCTCGACAGGGGAGAGCTCTGGGGCCAACGTCCTGACTTTC.